These 10 T cell receptor beta chains were sequenced from one sample in a study of T cell repertoires in cytomegalovirus infection. TCRdb re-derived calls from the reads in MiXCR, one entry per CDR3 protein. The data contain about 130,000 distinct CDR3 sequences, 7.5% to 9% of them singletons. Sequenced input: PBMCs. These receptors were collected from a human donor in good health (CMV status not recorded). Some clones in this sample may be carry-over from other donors' samples.

As concerns this clonotype: A much larger clone lies one base from this, so it may be a read error. This rearrangement joins TRBV20-1 to TRBJ1-4; tentative D call: TRBD1 (6 bases). The CDR3 totals 14 residues. From germline, CDR1 is DFQATT and CDR2 SNEGSKA (reference sequence). Deletions cut 5 bases from V and 8 bases from J, with 18 bases between. As DNA, the CDR3 is TGCAGTGCTTGGGTCGACGGGGGGCCGGAAAAACTGTTTTTT. Translation: CSAWVDGGPEKLFF.

The V call is TRBV2, the J call TRBJ2-1, with TRBD2 identical over 12 bases. The CDR3 consists of 17 residues. Germline CDR1 reads SNHLY; CDR2 reads FYNNEI. Losses at the gene ends were 5 bases for V and 4 bases for J; bases not matched to a gene: 9. The CDR3 is CASSLSPGTSGYNEQFF. DNA of the CDR3: TGTGCCAGCAGTTTATCCCCCGGGACTAGCGGGTACAATGAGCAGTTCTTC.

This clonotype has ten or more counts. J is TRBJ2-1 and V is TRBV19; tentatively, D is TRBD2 (6 bases). The CDR3 runs 15 residues. In germline, CDR1 is LNHDA, CDR2 SQIVND (reference sequence). The ends were cut back, 10 bases at V and 0 bases at J, with 16 bases in the middle. In DNA form, the CDR3 reads TGTGCCACCAAGGGCGGGGTAAGCTCCTACAATGAGCAGTTCTTC. Encoded protein: CATKGGVSSYNEQFF.

This clonotype has ten or more counts. The chain uses TRBV19 and TRBJ1-1; 8 bases fit TRBD1. Germline assignment: CDR1 LNHDA and CDR2 SQIVND (reference sequence). V shed 4 bases, J shed 9 bases, and the junction held 13 bases outside the gene matches. The CDR3 is 15 residues long. CDR3 bases: TGTGCCAGTAGTAACCCCGCCGGGACAGGAGTAAAAGCTTTCTTT. It yields the protein CASSNPAGTGVKAFF.

About this clonotype: This may stem from a read error, because a much larger clone lies one nucleotide away. This chain uses TRBV28 with TRBJ1-5; possible D gene TRBD1, 5 bases. V was clipped by 5 bases and J by 4 bases, with 18 bases between them. This CDR3 contains 16 residues. Germline CDR1 is MDHEN and CDR2 is SYDVKM. The CDR3 DNA reads as TGTGCCAGCAGTCCACCGGGGCCGCAATCGAATCAGCCCCAGCATTTT. Protein: CASSPPGPQSNQPQHF.

The V and J genes are TRBV29-1 and TRBJ1-1; no reliable D call. Germline loops: CDR1 SQVTM, CDR2 ANQGSEA. The CDR3 loop spans 11 amino acids. V dropped 3 bases and J dropped 5 bases, with 7 bases sitting between them. Written as DNA, the CDR3 is TGCAGCGTTGACGGAGGGACTGAAGCTTTCTTT. Encoded protein: CSVDGGTEAFF.

The genes are TRBV9 and TRBJ2-7, with TRBD2 identical over 8 bases. Trimming removed 3 bases from V and 0 bases from J; junction bases left unmatched: 5. The CDR3 spans 15 residues. CDR1 is SGDLS, CDR2 YYNGEE, per germline. The CDR3 DNA is TGTGCCAGCAGCGCAAGCGGGGGACTCTCCTACGAGCAGTACTTC. Encoded protein: CASSASGGLSYEQYF.

This chain links TRBV14 with TRBJ1-3; D gene uncertain. With 4 bases removed from V and 3 bases from J, the gap between germline ends came to 13 bases. The length of the CDR3 is 15 residues. Germline lookup yields CDR1 SGHDN and CDR2 FVKESK. DNA for the CDR3: TGTGCCAGCAGCCCCCAGGCGGTCGTTGGAAACACCATATATTTT. It yields the protein CASSPQAVVGNTIYF.

The rearrangement uses TRBV9 and TRBJ2-2, with unresolved D. Germline V gives CDR1 SGDLS, CDR2 YYNGEE. V was cut by 3 bases and J by 1 base, with 13 bases left in between. This CDR3 is built from 16 residues. CDR3: CASSAHLTVNTGELFF. DNA of the CDR3: TGTGCCAGCAGCGCCCACCTAACAGTGAACACCGGGGAGCTGTTTTTT.

A few counts support this clonotype. The V gene is TRBV29-1, the J gene TRBJ2-5, with TRBD1 as a possible D gene (5 bases). CDR1 is SQVTM and CDR2 is ANQGSEA in the germline V gene. The CDR3 runs 13 residues. Trimming cost V 4 bases and J 4 bases, with 13 bases left between them. The CDR3 here is CSVAGRVSETQYF. CDR3 nucleotides: TGCAGCGTTGCCGGCAGGGTGTCAGAGACCCAGTACTTC.